These T cell receptor beta chains were read from a single sample in a study of OX40 agonist ivuxolimab in advanced cancers. The assay was immunoSEQ multiplex PCR, and TCRdb's table has in-frame clones only and misses some. The data show some 96,000 clones, with approximately 90% seen just once and approximately 0.55% held by the top ten. Material: CD4+ or CD8+ T cells sorted from blood, obtained in a trial of the OX40 agonist ivuxolimab. These TCRs come from an adult with an advanced solid tumor such as melanoma, head and neck, liver or kidney cancer. Each CDR3 is given with its conserved first and last residue. A D gene is named only where the DNA matches it firmly. Where a row states a size, it is once, few, many or the class of an expanded clone; other rows omit it.

- | TRBJ2-7 | TRBV7-2 | - | CASSPIAANYEQYF | TGTGCCAGCAGCCCCATAGCGGCAAACTACGAGCAGTACTTC
TRBD2 | TRBJ2-2 | TRBV27 | - | CASGGLAGSLNTGELFF | TGTGCCAGCGGGGGACTAGCGGGATCCCTGAACACCGGGGAGCTGTTTTTT
- | TRBJ2-7 | TRBV5-6 | - | CASSLNRAYEQYF | TGTGCCAGCAGCTTGAACAGGGCCTACGAGCAGTACTTC
- | TRBJ1-1 | TRBV28 | - | CASSYGGRSTEAFF | TGTGCCAGCAGTTACGGAGGGCGTAGCACTGAAGCTTTCTTT
- | TRBJ2-7 | TRBV5-1 | - | CASSLQGTYEQYF | TGCGCCAGCAGCTTGCAGGGGACCTACGAGCAGTACTTC
TRBD1 | TRBJ1-2 | TRBV10-3 | - | CAIMPGTDYGYTF | TGTGCCATCATGCCCGGGACAGACTATGGCTACACCTTC
TRBD2 | TRBJ2-1 | TRBV20-1 | - | CSAGLVAEQFF | TGCAGTGCTGGACTAGTGGCTGAGCAGTTCTTC
TRBD2 | TRBJ2-1 | TRBV11-3 | - | CASSLTSGTNEQFF | TGTGCCAGCAGCTTAACTAGCGGGACCAATGAGCAGTTCTTC
TRBD1 | TRBJ2-4 | TRBV2 | - | CASSGQNSLAKNIQYF | TGTGCCAGCTCGGGACAGAACTCTCTAGCCAAAAACATTCAGTACTTC
TRBD2 | TRBJ2-7 | TRBV7-9 | - | CASSLAKVAGVGEQYF | TGTGCCAGCAGCTTAGCGAAGGTAGCGGGAGTTGGCGAGCAGTACTTC
TRBD1 | TRBJ1-4 | TRBV19 | - | CASRNTGATNEKLFF | TGTGCCAGTAGGAACACAGGGGCAACTAATGAAAAACTGTTTTTT
- | TRBJ2-5 | TRBV29-1 | once | CSIDLPGRKTQYF | TGCAGCATTGATCTACCGGGACGAAAGACCCAGTACTTC
- | TRBJ2-7 | TRBV9 | - | CASSELADEQYF | TGTGCCAGCAGCGAGCTAGCTGACGAGCAGTACTTC
- | TRBJ2-3 | TRBV27 | - | CASSFGGRPDTQYF | TGTGCCAGCAGTTTCGGTGGGCGCCCAGATACGCAGTATTTT
- | TRBJ1-2 | TRBV30 | - | CAWSVPRTDYTF | TGTGCCTGGAGTGTACCCCGGACGGATTACACCTTC
- | TRBJ2-2 | TRBV7-9 | - | CASSLGLEGGTTGELFF | TGTGCCAGCAGCTTAGGATTGGAGGGGGGAACGACCGGGGAGCTGTTTTTT
- | TRBJ1-3 | TRBV9 | - | CASSVEGSGNTIYF | TGTGCCAGCAGCGTAGAGGGCTCTGGAAACACCATATATTTT
TRBD1 | TRBJ2-7 | TRBV25-1 | - | CASSDPRQGAYEQYF | TGTGCCAGCAGTGACCCCCGACAGGGGGCATACGAGCAGTACTTC
- | TRBJ2-7 | TRBV7-9 | - | CASRVRESYSYEQYF | TGTGCCAGCAGGGTGAGGGAGAGCTACTCCTACGAGCAGTACTTC
- | TRBJ1-5 | TRBV27 | - | CASSFRWSGGGQPQHF | TGTGCCAGCAGTTTCAGATGGTCCGGGGGCGGTCAGCCCCAGCATTTT
- | TRBJ1-1 | TRBV11-3 | - | CASSLRRNTEAFF | TGTGCCAGCAGCTTAAGGCGAAACACTGAAGCTTTCTTT
- | TRBJ2-3 | TRBV13 | - | CASSSGLGLDTQYF | TGTGCCAGCAGCTCAGGGTTGGGGTTAGATACGCAGTATTTT
TRBD2 | TRBJ2-5 | TRBV5-1 | - | CASSLGTSGETQYF | TGCGCCAGCAGCTTGGGGACTAGCGGGGAGACCCAGTACTTC
- | TRBJ1-5 | TRBV5-1 | - | CASSPGVNQPQHF | TGCGCCAGCAGCCCAGGGGTAAATCAGCCCCAGCATTTT
TRBD2 | TRBJ2-7 | TRBV6-1 | - | CASSATSDSYEQYF | TGTGCCAGCAGTGCGACTAGCGACTCCTACGAGCAGTACTTC
- | TRBJ1-3 | TRBV28 | once | CASSLKGFTIYF | TGTGCCAGCAGTTTGAAGGGATTCACCATATATTTT
- | TRBJ2-3 | TRBV5-1 | - | CATRVAGVADTQYF | TGCGCCACCAGGGTTGCAGGGGTGGCAGATACGCAGTATTTT
TRBD1 | TRBJ1-5 | TRBV18 | - | CASSPSKGAEGNQPQHF | TGTGCCAGCTCACCCTCCAAGGGGGCTGAAGGAAATCAGCCCCAGCATTTT
- | TRBJ1-2 | TRBV18 | few | CASSSGRRGNYGYTF | TGTGCCAGCTCATCCGGGAGGCGGGGAAACTATGGCTACACCTTC
- | TRBJ1-4 | TRBV5-1 | - | CASSPGQWNEKLFF | TGCGCCAGCAGCCCAGGACAGTGGAATGAAAAACTGTTTTTT
- | TRBJ2-2 | TRBV9 | once | CASSVGGTGELFF | TGTGCCAGCAGCGTAGGTGGGACCGGGGAGCTGTTTTTT
- | TRBJ2-1 | TRBV7-2 | - | CASSLATNTYNEQFF | TGTGCCAGCAGCTTAGCCACTAACACCTACAATGAGCAGTTCTTC
TRBD2 | TRBJ2-2 | TRBV19 | - | CASTLGWSGSLTGELFF | TGTGCCAGTACCCTCGGTTGGAGCGGGAGCCTCACCGGGGAGCTGTTTTTT
- | TRBJ1-5 | TRBV6-6 | - | CASSYSGLDQPQHF | TGTGCCAGCAGTTACTCGGGGCTGGATCAGCCCCAGCATTTT
- | TRBJ2-3 | TRBV9 | - | CASGVRLEDTQYF | TGTGCCAGCGGCGTCAGGCTTGAGGATACGCAGTATTTT